This T cell receptor (beta chain) is drawn from a study of high-grade serous ovarian cancer treatment subgroups. Tumor tissue was taken before any definitive surgery or chemotherapy was given. Sequenced by immunoSEQ multiplex PCR; TCRdb stores in-frame clones only, minus some. The sample comprises about 16,000 clones, roughly 67% of which are singletons, and under 6% rests with the top ten. This clone was observed a few times. Antigen unknown. Study observations and caveats: Higher neoantigen levels went with greater TCR clonal relatedness.

The V end was cut by 7 bases, the J end by 2 bases, with 12 bases between. The V gene's germline CDR1 is MNHNS and CDR2 SASEGT. This CDR3 contains 14 residues. Sequencing input: tumor tissue. The chain is built from TRBV6-1 and TRBJ1-3; D is ambiguous. This TCR was recovered from a human donor with high-grade serous ovarian cancer. The CDR3 protein is CASTPRGTGNTIYF. The CDR3 nucleotides read TGTGCCAGCACTCCGAGAGGGACTGGAAACACCATATATTTT.